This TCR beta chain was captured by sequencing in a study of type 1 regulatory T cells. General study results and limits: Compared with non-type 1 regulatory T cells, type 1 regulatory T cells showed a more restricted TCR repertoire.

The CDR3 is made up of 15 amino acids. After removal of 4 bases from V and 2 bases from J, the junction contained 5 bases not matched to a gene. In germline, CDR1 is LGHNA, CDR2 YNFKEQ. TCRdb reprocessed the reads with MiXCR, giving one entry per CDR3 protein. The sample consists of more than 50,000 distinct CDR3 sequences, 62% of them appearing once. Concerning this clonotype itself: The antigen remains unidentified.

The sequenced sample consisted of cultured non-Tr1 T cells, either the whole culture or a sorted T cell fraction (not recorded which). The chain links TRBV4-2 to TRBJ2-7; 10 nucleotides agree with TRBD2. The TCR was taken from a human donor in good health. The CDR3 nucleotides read TGTGCCAGCAGCCTTCTAGCGGGAGAGCCCTACGAGCAGTACTTC. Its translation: CASSLLAGEPYEQYF.